What follows is one T cell receptor (beta chain) and its context. A single base separates this from a much larger clone, so it may be a read error. The library targeted TCRbeta and was prepared with unique molecular identifiers. TCRdb redid the calling of the PCR reads with MiXCR, one entry per CDR3 protein. The repertoire holds hundreds of thousands of distinct CDR3 sequences, with roughly 9% as singletons. The V and J ends lost 6 bases and 6 bases respectively, with 4 bases between them. The CDR3 covers 10 residues. The germline gives CDR1 MNHEY, CDR2 SMNVEV (reference sequence). The data derive from a study of T-cell reconstitution after alpha-beta-depleted transplantation in children.

The sequencing used PBMCs from the stem cell graft donor, collected from the stem cell graft. The rearrangement uses TRBV27 and TRBJ2-3; no clear D gene. The receptor comes from a human donor who donated a stem cell graft to a child with acute lymphoblastic leukemia. CDR3: CASSGDTQYF. The DNA of the CDR3 is TGTGCCAGCAGCGGGGATACGCAGTATTTT.